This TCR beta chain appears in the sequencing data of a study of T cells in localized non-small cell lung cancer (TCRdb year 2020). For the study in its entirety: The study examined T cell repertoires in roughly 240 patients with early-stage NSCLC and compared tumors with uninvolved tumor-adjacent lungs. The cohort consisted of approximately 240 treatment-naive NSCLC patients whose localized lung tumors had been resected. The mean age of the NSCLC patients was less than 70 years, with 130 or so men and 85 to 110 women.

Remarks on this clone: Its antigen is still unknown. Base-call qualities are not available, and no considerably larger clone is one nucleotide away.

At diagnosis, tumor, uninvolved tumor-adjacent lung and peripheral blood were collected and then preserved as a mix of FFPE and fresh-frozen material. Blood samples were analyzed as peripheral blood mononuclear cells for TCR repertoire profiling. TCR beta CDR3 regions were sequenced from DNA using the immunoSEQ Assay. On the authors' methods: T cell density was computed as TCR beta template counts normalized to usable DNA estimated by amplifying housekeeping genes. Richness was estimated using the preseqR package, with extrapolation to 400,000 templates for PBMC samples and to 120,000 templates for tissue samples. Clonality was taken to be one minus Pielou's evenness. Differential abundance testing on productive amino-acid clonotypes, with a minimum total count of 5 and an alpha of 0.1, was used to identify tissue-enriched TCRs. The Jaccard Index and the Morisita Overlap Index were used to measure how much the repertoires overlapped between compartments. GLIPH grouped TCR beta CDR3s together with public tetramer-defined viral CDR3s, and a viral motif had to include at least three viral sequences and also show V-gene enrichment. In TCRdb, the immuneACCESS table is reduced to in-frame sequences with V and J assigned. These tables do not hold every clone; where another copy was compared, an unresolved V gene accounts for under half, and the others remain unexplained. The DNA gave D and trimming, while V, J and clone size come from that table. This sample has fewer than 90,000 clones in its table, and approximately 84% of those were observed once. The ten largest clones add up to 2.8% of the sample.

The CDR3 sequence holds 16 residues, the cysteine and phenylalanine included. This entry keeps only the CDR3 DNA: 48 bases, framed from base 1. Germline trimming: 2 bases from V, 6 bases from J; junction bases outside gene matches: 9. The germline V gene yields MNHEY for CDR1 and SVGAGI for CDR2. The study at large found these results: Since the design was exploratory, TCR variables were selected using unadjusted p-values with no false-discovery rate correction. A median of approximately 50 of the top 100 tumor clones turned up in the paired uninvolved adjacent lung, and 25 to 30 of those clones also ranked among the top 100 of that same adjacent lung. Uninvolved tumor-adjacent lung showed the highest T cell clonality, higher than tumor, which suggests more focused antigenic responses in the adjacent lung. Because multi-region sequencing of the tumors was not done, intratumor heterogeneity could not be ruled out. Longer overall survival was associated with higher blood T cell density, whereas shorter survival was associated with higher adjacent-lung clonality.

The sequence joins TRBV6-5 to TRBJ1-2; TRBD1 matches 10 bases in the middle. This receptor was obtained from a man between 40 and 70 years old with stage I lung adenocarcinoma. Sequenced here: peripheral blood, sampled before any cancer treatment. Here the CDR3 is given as CASSYAPTGGRDGYTF. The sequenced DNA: TGTGCCAGCAGTTACGCCCCGACAGGGGGCAGGGATGGCTACACCTTC.